One and the same sample provided the 4 T cell receptor beta chains below, sequenced in a study of cytomegalovirus exposure and HLA in healthy donors. PCR used 60 Vbeta primers and 13 Jbeta primers. Data came from immunoSEQ multiplex PCR; TCRdb stores just in-frame clones and leaves some out. The table has 70,000 to 95,000 clones, about 80% seen once; the top ten hold about 3.1%. Sequenced: PBMCs. These receptors were taken from a man aged 50 or older in good health and CMV-seronegative.

The chain combines TRBV12-5 with TRBJ2-3, with D unresolved. CDR1 is LGHNT and CDR2 is FRNRAP in the germline V gene. The CDR3 sequence is 13 residues long. Trimming took 1 base from V and 2 from J, leaving 4 bases between them. The CDR3 DNA reads as TGTGCTAGTGGTTTGGGTAACACAGATACGCAGTATTTT. Protein: CASGLGNTDTQYF.

The table lists this clone with a count of one. V usage is TRBV9 and J usage is TRBJ2-3; D call uncertain. The V end lost 0 bases, the J end lost 2 bases, and 10 bases lay between the germline ends. Germline loops: CDR1 SGDLS, CDR2 YYNGEE. This CDR3 spans 15 amino acids. The CDR3 sequence is CASSVGAADTDTQYF. In DNA form, the CDR3 reads TGTGCCAGCAGCGTAGGTGCGGCAGACACAGATACGCAGTATTTT.

The chain joins TRBV9 to TRBJ2-4; D is possibly TRBD2 (5 bases). There are 20 residues in the CDR3. V gave up 7 bases and J gave up 1 base, with 30 bases separating them. Germline assignment: CDR1 SGDLS and CDR2 YYNGEE. The CDR3 sequence: CASPTAAPPNPGGAKNIQYF. The CDR3 DNA is TGTGCCAGCCCTACCGCGGCGCCGCCGAACCCAGGCGGGGCCAAAAACATTCAGTACTTC.

The V gene is TRBV5-1, the J gene TRBJ1-2; TRBD1 might be the D (5 bases). V was clipped by 0 bases and J by 8 bases, with 5 bases between them. The CDR3 covers 11 residues. Germline CDR1 reads SGHRS; CDR2 reads YFSETQ. CDR3 residues: CASSLEGGYTF. CDR3 DNA: TGCGCCAGCAGCTTGGAGGGGGGCTACACCTTC.